The sequence of this TCR beta chain was determined in a study of naive and memory T cell subsets. V lost 4 bases and J lost 4, with 10 bases in between. The germline CDR1 and CDR2 sequences are DFQATT and SNEGSKA (reference sequence). CDR3 length equals 12 residues. Cells stained for CD3, CD4, CD8, CD45RA, CD27 and viability were sorted into four CD45RA/CD27 subsets. Both TRBC1 and TRBC2 were covered by a beta constant-region primer of two equimolar oligonucleotides. From the UMI-ligation and nested PCR reads, TCRdb called clonotypes with MiXCR, one entry per CDR3 protein. Found here are 140,000 to 150,000 distinct CDR3 sequences, approximately 17% of them singletons; the top ten hold about 0.14%.

Sequenced sample: naive CD4+ T cells from blood. The TCR was taken from a human donor in good health. The genes are TRBV20-1 and TRBJ1-2, with a weak D call TRBD1 (5 bases). The CDR3 DNA reads as TGCAGTGCTATCGGCAGGGTCTATGGCTACACCTTC. Translating it yields CSAIGRVYGYTF.